These T cell receptor beta chains were read from a single sample in a study of blood T cell repertoires in COVID-19. Measured with immunoSEQ multiplex PCR; TCRdb has only the in-frame clones, and not every one. The sample includes 250,000 to 400,000 clones, 90% of them seen just once. The specimen sequenced was peripheral blood. These TCRs come from a woman in her 30s with COVID-19, enrolled during active disease. Both conserved end residues are part of each CDR3. The D gene is left open where the match is weak. Clone sizes are given selectively: once, few, many, or a class where the clone is expanded.

d_call,v_call,clone_size,j_call,cdr3_length,cdr3_nt,cdr3_aa
NA,TRBV27,NA,TRBJ1-5,16,TGTGCCAGCAGTTCCTTTGGGACAAATAGCAATCAGCCCCAGCATTTT,CASSSFGTNSNQPQHF
NA,TRBV1,NA,TRBJ1-3,15,TGCACCAGCAGCCATGCAGGTCGCTCTGGAAACACCATATATTTT,CTSSHAGRSGNTIYF
NA,TRBV7-2,NA,TRBJ1-5,16,TGTGCCAGCAGCCCCTGGGGTATCGCGGGGAATCAGCCCCAGCATTTT,CASSPWGIAGNQPQHF
NA,TRBV5-4,NA,TRBJ1-2,14,TGTGCCAGCAGCTTGGGGGACTATGGAAATGGCTACACCTTC,CASSLGDYGNGYTF
NA,TRBV9,once,TRBJ2-1,15,TGTGCCAGCAGCCCCGGGGGTAGCGGATACAATGAGCAGTTCTTC,CASSPGGSGYNEQFF
NA,TRBV7-2,many,TRBJ2-1,14,TGTGCCAGCAGCTTGGCTAGCGGAGGGGGTGAGCAGTTCTTC,CASSLASGGGEQFF
NA,TRBV7-9,once,TRBJ1-3,14,TGTGCCAGCAGCTTAGGCCAGATTGGAAACACCATATATTTT,CASSLGQIGNTIYF
TRBD2,TRBV19,once,TRBJ2-7,15,TGTGCCAGTAGTTCAGCGGGGGACCCCTCCTACGAGCAGTACTTC,CASSSAGDPSYEQYF
TRBD1,TRBV5-1,once,TRBJ2-7,14,TGCGCCAGCAGCTTGAGGGACAGGGGATACGAGCAGTACTTC,CASSLRDRGYEQYF
TRBD1,TRBV2,NA,TRBJ2-7,15,TGTGCCAGCAGGTTCCTTAGGACAGGGGGCTACGAGCAGTACTTC,CASRFLRTGGYEQYF
TRBD1,TRBV6-7,NA,TRBJ1-3,17,TGTGCCAGCATGAATGCCTTGGGACAGAGGACTGGAAACACCATATATTTT,CASMNALGQRTGNTIYF
NA,TRBV5-1,NA,TRBJ1-1,14,TGCGCCAGCAGCTTAGAAGAGGGAGTCACTGAAGCTTTCTTT,CASSLEEGVTEAFF
TRBD2,TRBV15,NA,TRBJ2-7,19,TGTGCCACCAGCAGAGATTGGGGGACTAGCAAACCCACTTCCTTCATGCAGTACTTC,CATSRDWGTSKPTSFMQYF
TRBD1,TRBV7-8,NA,TRBJ2-5,15,TGTGCCAGCAGCTCAGGACAGGGACGCCAAGAGACCCAGTACTTC,CASSSGQGRQETQYF
NA,TRBV5-5,NA,TRBJ2-2,15,TGTGCCAGCAGATCGGGACTGACGAACACCGGGGAGCTGTTTTTT,CASRSGLTNTGELFF
NA,TRBV11-1,NA,TRBJ2-1,15,TGTGCCAGCAGCCTGCTCCCGAGCTCCTACAATGAGCAGTTCTTC,CASSLLPSSYNEQFF
TRBD2,TRBV10-3,NA,TRBJ2-2,14,TGTGCCATCACCACGACTAGCGACACCGGGGAGCTGTTTTTT,CAITTTSDTGELFF
NA,TRBV11-2,NA,TRBJ2-2,15,TGTGCCAGCAGCTTAGGCGTAGCGAACACCGGGGAGCTGTTTTTT,CASSLGVANTGELFF
NA,TRBV6-1,NA,TRBJ2-7,14,TGTGCCAGCAGTGAAAATATTGGGCTCTACGAGCAGTACTTC,CASSENIGLYEQYF
NA,TRBV2,few,TRBJ1-5,12,TGTGCCAGCAGTGGGGACACCGATCTCCAGCATTTT,CASSGDTDLQHF
NA,TRBV11-3,NA,TRBJ2-2,15,TGTGCCAGCAGCTTATATGGGACACCCGAAAGGGAGCTGTTTTTT,CASSLYGTPERELFF
NA,TRBV6-5,NA,TRBJ1-1,13,TGTGCCAGCCACAGGGTTGAGGGCACTGAAGCTTTCTTT,CASHRVEGTEAFF
TRBD1,TRBV7-9,NA,TRBJ2-5,15,TGTGCCAGCAGTGCCGGGACAGGGACATACGAGACCCAGTACTTC,CASSAGTGTYETQYF
NA,TRBV11-2,once,TRBJ2-3,14,TGTGCCAGCAGCTTAATCTGGGCCACAGATACGCAGTATTTT,CASSLIWATDTQYF
NA,TRBV7-2,NA,TRBJ1-1,14,TGTGCCAGCAGCTTAGTGCAGGTCCAGTCCCCTTTGTTCTTT,CASSLVQVQSPLFF
TRBD2,TRBV6-5,NA,TRBJ2-1,16,TGTGCCAGCAGTTACTCGCCTAGCGGGGGATACAATGAGCAGTTCTTC,CASSYSPSGGYNEQFF
TRBD2,TRBV28,NA,TRBJ2-7,18,TGTGCCAGCAGTTTCCCCTTATTGAAGCGGGAGGGTTCCTACGAGCAGTACTTC,CASSFPLLKREGSYEQYF
NA,TRBV18,NA,TRBJ2-4,15,TGTGCCAGCTCACTGGACTTTAGTAACGAGAACATTCAGTACTTC,CASSLDFSNENIQYF
NA,TRBV19,NA,TRBJ1-1,13,TGTGCCAGTAGTGTAATAAAGCACACTGAAGCTTTCTTT,CASSVIKHTEAFF
NA,TRBV29-1,NA,TRBJ1-1,13,TGCAGCGTTGCGCGGGCCGGGAACACTGAAGCTTTCTTT,CSVARAGNTEAFF
TRBD1,TRBV15,NA,TRBJ2-7,13,TGTGCCACCAGCCCCGACAGGGGCTACGAGCAGTACTTC,CATSPDRGYEQYF
TRBD1,TRBV11-2,NA,TRBJ1-2,17,TGTGCCAGCAGCTCGAGGGCCCAGAGGACAGGGAACTATGGCTACACCTTC,CASSSRAQRTGNYGYTF
TRBD1,TRBV2,NA,TRBJ2-2,16,TGTGCCAGCAGTCTCAACCGGGACAGTGGCACCGGGGAGCTGTTTTTT,CASSLNRDSGTGELFF
TRBD1,TRBV2,NA,TRBJ2-1,14,TGTGCCGGGGTCCGGGACAGGGGGTCCAATGAGCAGTTCTTC,CAGVRDRGSNEQFF
NA,TRBV5-1,NA,TRBJ1-1,15,TGCGCCAGCAGCCCATCCCAGGGATCGGACACTGAAGCTTTCTTT,CASSPSQGSDTEAFF
NA,TRBV19,NA,TRBJ2-2,13,TGTGCCAGTAGTGTCATGAACACCGGGGAGCTGTTTTTT,CASSVMNTGELFF
NA,TRBV4-2,NA,TRBJ2-1,15,TGTGCCAGCAGCCAAGAAGGGGGACGGAGTAATGAGCAGTTCTTC,CASSQEGGRSNEQFF
TRBD1,TRBV7-6,NA,TRBJ2-6,21,TGTGCCAGCAGCTTTAGAGGCGGACCGGGACAGTCAGTCTCTGGGGCCAACGTCCTGACTTTC,CASSFRGGPGQSVSGANVLTF
NA,TRBV2,NA,TRBJ1-6,17,TGTGCCAGCAGTGAAGGTGGGGGGGGCGGCAGAAGATCACCCCTCCACTTT,CASSEGGGGGRRSPLHF
NA,TRBV7-2,NA,TRBJ2-3,15,TGTGCCAGCAGCCTAGGGGGGACTGCGGCAGATACGCAGTATTTT,CASSLGGTAADTQYF
TRBD1,TRBV19,NA,TRBJ1-5,17,TGTGCCAGTAGTACCCCACAGGGGGCGCAAGTGATTCAGCCCCAGCATTTT,CASSTPQGAQVIQPQHF
TRBD1,TRBV5-1,NA,TRBJ2-6,18,TGCGCCAGCAGCACAGGGACAGGGGGATTTAGTGGGGCCAACGTCCTGACTTTC,CASSTGTGGFSGANVLTF
NA,TRBV6-5,NA,TRBJ2-6,14,TGTGCCAGCAGTCAACAGGCTGGGGCCAACGTCCTGACTTTC,CASSQQAGANVLTF
NA,TRBV5-6,NA,TRBJ2-1,17,TGTGCCAGCAGCTTTACTACTACCCTACGGCATCAATCGGAGCAGTTCTTC,CASSFTTTLRHQSEQFF
TRBD1,TRBV5-1,NA,TRBJ1-1,15,TGCGCCAGCAGCGAGCAGCGAGGGGGCAAGGCTGAAGCTTTCTTT,CASSEQRGGKAEAFF
TRBD2,TRBV3-1/TRBV3-2,NA,TRBJ2-1,15,TGTGCCAGCAGCCAATTAAGCGGGAGGTACGATGAGCAGTTCTTC,CASSQLSGRYDEQFF
NA,TRBV10-3,NA,TRBJ1-5,15,TGTGCCATCAGTGTCGAGATGGGAGGCAATCAGCCCCAGCATTTT,CAISVEMGGNQPQHF
TRBD1,TRBV7-2,few,TRBJ2-7,15,TGTGCCAGCAGCTCTGACAGGGGACTGGGTGGCGAGCAGTACTTC,CASSSDRGLGGEQYF
NA,TRBV7-2,NA,TRBJ2-7,15,TGTGCCAGCAGCCCAGCCCGAGGGAAGGCATACGAGCAGTACTTC,CASSPARGKAYEQYF
TRBD2,TRBV4-1,NA,TRBJ2-5,20,TGCGCCAGCAGCCAAGAAGCGGGCCTTTTAGCGGGAGGGCCTAGAGAGACCCAGTACTTC,CASSQEAGLLAGGPRETQYF
TRBD1,TRBV19,NA,TRBJ1-1,12,TGTGCCAGTAGTCAGGGGGCCAGGGAAGCTTTCTTT,CASSQGAREAFF
TRBD1,TRBV29-1,NA,TRBJ1-1,14,TGCAGCGCACTCTCGGACAGGGAGGGGACTGAAGCTTTCTTT,CSALSDREGTEAFF
NA,TRBV7-2,few,TRBJ1-2,14,TGTGCCAGCAGCTATACAGGAGCCGCTTCTGGCTACACCTTC,CASSYTGAASGYTF
TRBD1,TRBV30,NA,TRBJ1-5,13,TGTGCCTGGAGTCAGGGGGGTCATCAGCCCCAGCATTTT,CAWSQGGHQPQHF
NA,TRBV28,NA,TRBJ1-6,14,TGTGCCAGCAGCTCCCCGGGACTTCGGTCACCCCTCCACTTT,CASSSPGLRSPLHF